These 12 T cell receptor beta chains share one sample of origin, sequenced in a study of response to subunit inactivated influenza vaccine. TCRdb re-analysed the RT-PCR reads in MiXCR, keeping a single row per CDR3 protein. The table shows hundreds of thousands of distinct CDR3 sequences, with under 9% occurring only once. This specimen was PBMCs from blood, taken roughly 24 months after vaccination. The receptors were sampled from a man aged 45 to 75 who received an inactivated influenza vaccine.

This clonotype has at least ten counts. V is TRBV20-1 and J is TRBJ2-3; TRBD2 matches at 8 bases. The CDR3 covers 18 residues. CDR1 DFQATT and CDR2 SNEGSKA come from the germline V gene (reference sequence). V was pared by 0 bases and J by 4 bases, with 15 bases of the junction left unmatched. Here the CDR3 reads CSAREMETGGRLADTQYF. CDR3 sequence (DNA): TGCAGTGCTAGAGAAATGGAGACGGGGGGGCGGTTAGCAGATACGCAGTATTTT.

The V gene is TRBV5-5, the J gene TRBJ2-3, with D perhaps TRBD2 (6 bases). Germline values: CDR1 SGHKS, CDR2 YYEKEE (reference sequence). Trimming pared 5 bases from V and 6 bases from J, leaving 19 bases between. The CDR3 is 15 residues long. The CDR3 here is CASRRSWGRSDTQYF. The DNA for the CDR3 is TGTGCCAGCAGGAGGTCGTGGGGGAGGAGCGATACGCAGTATTTT.

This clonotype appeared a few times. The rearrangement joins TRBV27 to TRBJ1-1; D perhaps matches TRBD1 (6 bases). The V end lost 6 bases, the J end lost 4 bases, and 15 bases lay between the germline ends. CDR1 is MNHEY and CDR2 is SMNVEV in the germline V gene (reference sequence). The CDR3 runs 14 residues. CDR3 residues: CASSPDRLLTEAFF. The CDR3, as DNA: TGTGCCAGCAGCCCAGACAGGCTCCTCACTGAAGCTTTCTTT.

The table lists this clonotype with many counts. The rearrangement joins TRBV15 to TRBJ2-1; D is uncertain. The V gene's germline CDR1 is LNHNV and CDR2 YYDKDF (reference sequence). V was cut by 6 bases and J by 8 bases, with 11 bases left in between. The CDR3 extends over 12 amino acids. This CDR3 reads CATSFMSDEQFF. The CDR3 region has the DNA TGTGCCACCAGTTTTATGAGCGATGAGCAGTTCTTC.

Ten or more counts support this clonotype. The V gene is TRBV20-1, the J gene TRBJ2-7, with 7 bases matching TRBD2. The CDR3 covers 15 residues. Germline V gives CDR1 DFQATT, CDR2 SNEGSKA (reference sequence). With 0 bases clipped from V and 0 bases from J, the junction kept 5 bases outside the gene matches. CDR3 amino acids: CSARDPAGSSYEQYF. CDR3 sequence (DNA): TGCAGTGCTAGAGATCCAGCGGGGAGCTCCTACGAGCAGTACTTC.

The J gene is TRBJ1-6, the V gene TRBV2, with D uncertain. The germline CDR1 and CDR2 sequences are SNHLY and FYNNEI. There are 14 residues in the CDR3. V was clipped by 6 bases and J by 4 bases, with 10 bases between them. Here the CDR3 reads CASSITSYNSPLHF. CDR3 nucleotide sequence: TGTGCCAGCAGCATCACATCTTATAATTCACCCCTCCACTTT.

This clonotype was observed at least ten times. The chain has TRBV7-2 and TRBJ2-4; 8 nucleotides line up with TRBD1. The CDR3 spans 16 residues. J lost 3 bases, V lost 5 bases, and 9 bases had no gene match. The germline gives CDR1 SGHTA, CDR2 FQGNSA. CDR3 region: CASSLGTGIGKNIQYF. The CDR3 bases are TGTGCCAGCAGCCTGGGGACAGGTATCGGCAAAAACATTCAGTACTTC.

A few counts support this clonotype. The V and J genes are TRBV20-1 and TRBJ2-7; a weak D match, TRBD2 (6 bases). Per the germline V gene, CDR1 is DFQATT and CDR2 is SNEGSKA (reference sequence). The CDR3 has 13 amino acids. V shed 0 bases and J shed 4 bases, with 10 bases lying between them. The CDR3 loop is CSARDTAGYEQYF. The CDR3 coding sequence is TGCAGTGCTAGAGATACGGCGGGGTACGAGCAGTACTTC.

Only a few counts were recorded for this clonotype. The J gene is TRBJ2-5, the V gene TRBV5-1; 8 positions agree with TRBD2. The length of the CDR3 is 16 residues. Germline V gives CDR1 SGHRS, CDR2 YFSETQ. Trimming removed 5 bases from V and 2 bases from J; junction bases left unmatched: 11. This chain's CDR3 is CASRSAGGNTQETQYF. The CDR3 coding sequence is TGCGCCAGCAGGTCCGCGGGAGGAAACACACAAGAGACCCAGTACTTC.

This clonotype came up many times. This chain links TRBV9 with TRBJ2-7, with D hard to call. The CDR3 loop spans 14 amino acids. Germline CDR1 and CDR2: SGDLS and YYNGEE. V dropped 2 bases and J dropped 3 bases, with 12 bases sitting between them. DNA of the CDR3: TGTGCCAGCAGCGTCAGTTCCGATAGCTACGAGCAGTACTTC. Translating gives CASSVSSDSYEQYF.

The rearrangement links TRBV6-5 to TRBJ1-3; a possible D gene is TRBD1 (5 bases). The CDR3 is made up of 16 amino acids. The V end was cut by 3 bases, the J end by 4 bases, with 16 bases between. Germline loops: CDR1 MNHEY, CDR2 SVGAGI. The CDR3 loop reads CASSYAGTGIGNTIYF. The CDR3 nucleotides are TGTGCCAGCAGTTATGCCGGGACCGGGATCGGAAACACCATATATTTT.

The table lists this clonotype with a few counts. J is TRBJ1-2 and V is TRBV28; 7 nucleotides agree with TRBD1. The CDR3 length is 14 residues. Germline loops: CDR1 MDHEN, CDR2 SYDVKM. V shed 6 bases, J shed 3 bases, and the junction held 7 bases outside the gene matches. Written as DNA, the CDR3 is TGTGCCAGCAGCTCAGGGGGGTCCTACTATGGCTACACCTTC. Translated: CASSSGGSYYGYTF.